This T cell receptor (beta chain) was documented in a study of Graves' ophthalmopathy and Graves' hyperthyroidism. Study outcomes and limitations: A 13-signature model separated ophthalmopathy from stable hyperthyroidism, reaching about 90% sensitivity and approximately 81% specificity cross-validated. Most thyroid clonotypes with frequency above 0.001 were detected in blood too.

Regarding this clonotype: Its antigen is still unknown.

CDR1 KGHDR and CDR2 SFDVKD come from the germline V gene. V gave up 4 bases and J gave up 9 bases, with 9 bases separating them. CDR3 length: 12 amino acids. For repertoire sequencing, the TCR beta CDR3 regions were amplified from RNA transcripts. Second-round multiplex PCR came after a first-round RT-PCR that employed HTBI primers. Via MiXCR, TCRdb re-called the multiplex PCR reads, giving one row per CDR3 protein. This sample has around 1,000,000 distinct CDR3 sequences, with less than 45% found just once. Clinicians diagnosed using symptoms, serum thyroxine, TRAb, thyroid ultrasound and orbital computed tomography.

The chain employs TRBV24-1 and TRBJ1-5; no reliable D call. Sequencing was carried out using peripheral blood or thyroid tissue (not recorded which). This receptor was obtained from an adult man with Graves' hyperthyroidism. The CDR3 loop is CATSENSVPQHF. The CDR3 DNA reads TGTGCCACCAGTGAAAACTCGGTGCCCCAGCATTTT.